The 28 T cell receptor beta chains given below trace back to one sample, sequenced in a study of beta chain features in type 1 diabetes. All of the isolated RNA was reverse transcribed, so expressed TCRB transcripts were sequenced. Clones were sequenced by immunoSEQ multiplex PCR, and TCRdb holds only the in-frame ones, with some missing. The repertoire holds hundreds of thousands of clones, with approximately 31% as singletons. Sequencing input: naive CD4+ T cells from blood. The origin of the receptors is a man in his late teens or twenties in good health.

The chain couples TRBV7-8 to TRBJ1-5; D remains unclear. Germline V gene sequence: CDR1 SGHVS, CDR2 FQNEAQ. The CDR3 contains 14 residues. The ends were cut back, 5 bases at V and 3 bases at J, with 11 bases in the middle. CDR3: CASSLREANQPQHF. DNA of the CDR3: TGTGCCAGCAGCCTCCGGGAGGCCAATCAGCCCCAGCATTTT.

This clone came up a few times. V usage is TRBV5-1 and J usage is TRBJ2-7; D is tentatively TRBD1 or TRBD2 (5 bases each). Deletions cut 3 bases from V and 0 bases from J, with 10 bases between. Per germline, CDR1 SGHRS and CDR2 YFSETQ. The CDR3 runs 14 residues. The DNA for the CDR3 is TGCGCCAGCAGCTGGGACGCCTCCTCCTACGAGCAGTACTTC. Amino acids: CASSWDASSYEQYF. The full variable domain, completed using reference TRBV5-1 and TRBJ2-7, is KAGVTQTPRYLIKTRGQQVTLSCSPISGHRSVSWYQQTPGQGLQFLFEYFSETQRNKGNFPGRFSGRQFSNSRSEMNVSTLELGDSALYLCASSWDASSYEQYFGPGTRLTVT.

The V gene is TRBV30, the J gene TRBJ1-2; tentatively, D is TRBD1 (5 bases). V was pared by 2 bases and J by 8 bases, with 12 bases between. The CDR3 spans 12 residues. Germline assignment: CDR1 GTSNPN and CDR2 SVGIG (reference sequence). As DNA, the CDR3 is TGTGCCTGGAGTACGGGGGTTGTGGGCTACACCTTC. It yields the protein CAWSTGVVGYTF.

The chain employs TRBV18 and TRBJ2-7; D ambiguous. Germline V gene lookup returns CDR1 KGHSH and CDR2 LQKENI. This CDR3 region has 13 residues. Between the trimmed V and J ends, which lost 0 bases and 2 bases, there was a span of 5 bases. CDR3 coding DNA: TGTGCCAGCTCACCACCTGACACCTACGAGCAGTACTTC. Amino acid sequence: CASSPPDTYEQYF.

V gene TRBV7-6 combines with J gene TRBJ1-1; D not resolved. CDR1 SGHVS and CDR2 FNYEAQ come from the germline V gene. V was trimmed by 6 bases and J by 1 base, leaving 9 bases between them. This CDR3 is 13 amino acids long. CDR3 in amino acids: CASSQEQNTEAFF. CDR3 bases: TGTGCCAGCAGTCAGGAACAGAACACTGAAGCTTTCTTT.

This clone was detected only a few times. This rearrangement joins TRBV30 to TRBJ2-7, with D possibly TRBD1 on 6 matching bases. The CDR3 consists of 15 residues. The V gene lost 6 bases and the J gene lost 2 bases, with 20 bases spanning the gap. The germline CDR1 and CDR2 sequences are GTSNPN and SVGIG (reference sequence). CDR3 region: CACPSPRGSPYEQYF. DNA for the CDR3: TGTGCCTGCCCCTCCCCCAGGGGTAGTCCCTACGAGCAGTACTTC.

This clone occurred a few times. The chain recombines TRBV30 with TRBJ1-1; a weak D match, TRBD1 (5 bases). The CDR3 spans 13 residues. Trimming removed 2 bases at V and 3 bases at J, with 10 bases between. Looked up from germline, CDR1 is GTSNPN and CDR2 is SVGIG (reference sequence). The CDR3 sequence: CAWSRRGDTEAFF. CDR3 nucleotide sequence: TGTGCCTGGAGTAGAAGGGGTGACACTGAAGCTTTCTTT.

The chain uses TRBV15 and TRBJ2-1; 7 bases fit TRBD2. V was clipped by 0 bases and J by 9 bases; unmatched bases: 5. Germline V CDR1 and CDR2: LNHNV, YYDKDF (reference sequence). This CDR3 region has 14 residues. This chain's CDR3 is CATSRDSGPGEQFF. For the CDR3, the DNA is TGTGCCACCAGCAGAGATAGCGGGCCCGGTGAGCAGTTCTTC.

V and J are TRBV28 and TRBJ1-1; D gene ambiguous. Trimming stripped 5 bases from V and 4 bases from J, with 5 bases between. The V gene's germline CDR1 is MDHEN and CDR2 SYDVKM. The CDR3 loop spans 11 amino acids. CDR3 sequence reads: CASSPRTEAFF. The CDR3 coding sequence is TGTGCCAGCAGTCCACGCACTGAAGCTTTCTTT.

This clone has just a few counts. The chain has TRBV4-3 and TRBJ1-2, with a tentative D call TRBD1 (5 bases). This CDR3 comprises 15 residues. The ends were cut back, 0 bases at V and 3 bases at J, with 11 bases in the middle. Germline-derived CDR1 and CDR2 are LGHNA and YSLEER. The CDR3 sequence is CASSQEWGTDYGYTF. The CDR3 DNA is TGCGCCAGCAGCCAAGAATGGGGGACTGACTATGGCTACACCTTC.

V and J are TRBV18 and TRBJ1-1; TRBD1 is a possible D gene (5 bases). V was shortened by 8 bases and J by 4 bases, with 11 bases between the two germline ends. This CDR3 has 12 residues. The V gene's germline CDR1 is KGHSH and CDR2 LQKENI. The CDR3 is CASGTGATEAFF. For the CDR3, the DNA is TGTGCCAGCGGAACAGGAGCCACTGAAGCTTTCTTT.

The chain carries TRBV29-1 and TRBJ2-5; tentatively, D is TRBD2 (5 bases). V dropped 7 bases and J dropped 6 bases, with 12 bases sitting between them. There are 11 residues in the CDR3. From germline, CDR1 is SQVTM and CDR2 ANQGSEA. CDR3 nucleotides: TGCAGCGGCGAGACGGGGAAGACCCAGTACTTC. This codes for CSGETGKTQYF.

V and J are TRBV18 and TRBJ2-3; TRBD2 is a possible D gene (5 bases). V was pared by 5 bases and J by 0 bases, with 6 bases between. The germline V gene has CDR1 KGHSH and CDR2 LQKENI. The CDR3 is 13 residues long. The CDR3 nucleotides are TGTGCCAGCTCAGGAGGCAGCACAGATACGCAGTATTTT. It encodes CASSGGSTDTQYF.

The rearrangement links TRBV30 to TRBJ2-2; possibly TRBD1 for D (5 bases). Per the germline V gene, CDR1 is GTSNPN and CDR2 is SVGIG (reference sequence). V lost 2 bases, J lost 7 bases, and 14 bases lay in between. There are 14 residues in the CDR3. The DNA for the CDR3 is TGTGCCTGGAGTCCCGCCCAGGGTTACGGGGAGCTGTTTTTT. Its protein is CAWSPAQGYGELFF.

This clone was detected only a few times. DNA for the CDR3: TGTGCCAGCAGTCGGGACAGGGTTGGCAATGAGCAGTTCTTC. Amino acids: CASSRDRVGNEQFF. V is TRBV27 and J is TRBJ2-1, with 9 bases aligning to TRBD1. Trimming at V came to 5 bases and at J to 6 bases, leaving 5 bases not matched to a gene. The CDR3 consists of 14 residues. Germline loops: CDR1 MNHEY, CDR2 SMNVEV (reference sequence).

The chain links TRBV30 to TRBJ2-7, with TRBD2 matching 12 bases. The CDR3 sequence is 15 residues long. Germline CDR1 is GTSNPN and CDR2 is SVGIG (reference sequence). V gave up 3 bases and J gave up 5 bases; unmatched junction bases: 8. The CDR3 sequence: CAWRLAGGQIHEQYF. The CDR3 DNA reads TGTGCCTGGAGGCTAGCGGGAGGGCAAATCCACGAGCAGTACTTC.

This chain uses TRBV7-9 with TRBJ2-3, with TRBD2 matching 10 bases. With V trimmed by 2 bases and J by 6 bases, 8 bases remained unmatched. The CDR3 is 16 residues long. The V gene's germline CDR1 is SEHNR and CDR2 FQNEAQ (reference sequence). The CDR3 DNA reads as TGTGCCAGCAGCTTAATCCTAGCGGGAGCGTGGGATACGCAGTATTTT. This sequence encodes CASSLILAGAWDTQYF.

This clone appeared a few times. This chain joins TRBV6-6 and TRBJ2-4; no definite D call. V dropped 5 bases and J dropped 4 bases, with 12 bases sitting between them. Germline loops: CDR1 MNHNY, CDR2 SVGAGI (reference sequence). The length of the CDR3 is 14 residues. CDR3 nucleotides: TGTGCCAGCAGTGACCTGGACGGAAAAAACATTCAGTACTTC. It specifies CASSDLDGKNIQYF.

As for this clone: Other DNA sequences of this sample code for an identical CDR3. The V gene is TRBV5-6, the J gene TRBJ1-2, with D unclear. This CDR3 has 12 residues. V was clipped by 0 bases and J by 4 bases, with 4 bases between them. The germline V gene encodes CDR1 SGHDT and CDR2 YYEEEE. CDR3 loop: CASSLDFYGYTF. The CDR3 region has the DNA TGTGCCAGCAGCTTGGACTTCTATGGCTACACCTTC.

With respect to this clone: Other DNA sequences in this specimen translate into the identical CDR3. This chain links TRBV9 with TRBJ1-1; 8 bases fit TRBD1. The germline CDR1 and CDR2 sequences are SGDLS and YYNGEE. The V segment lost 2 bases and the J segment 1 base; nucleotides outside the gene matches: 1. The CDR3 has 14 amino acids. The CDR3 here is CASSVGTGNTEAFF. DNA of the CDR3: TGTGCCAGCAGCGTGGGGACAGGGAACACTGAAGCTTTCTTT.

In this sample, this clone turned up a few times. The chain uses TRBV15 and TRBJ2-7; weak D call: TRBD1 (5 bases). Germline CDR1 LNHNV, CDR2 YYDKDF (reference sequence). The V end lost 0 bases, the J end lost 0 bases, and 6 bases lay between the germline ends. The CDR3 length is 14 residues. The DNA of the CDR3 is TGTGCCACCAGCAGAGATGACAGCTCCTACGAGCAGTACTTC. Protein product: CATSRDDSSYEQYF.

The chain joins TRBV30 to TRBJ2-7, with 7 positions matching TRBD2. The CDR3 contains 14 residues. Germline CDR1 GTSNPN, CDR2 SVGIG (reference sequence). The J segment lost 5 bases and the V segment lost 3 bases, leaving 10 bases of the junction unmatched. The chain's CDR3 is CAWSNRGRVHEQYF. As DNA, the CDR3 is TGTGCCTGGAGCAACCGGGGGAGGGTACACGAGCAGTACTTC.

The chain is built from TRBV7-7 and TRBJ2-7, with TRBD1 identical over 7 bases. The CDR3 extends over 14 amino acids. With 1 base clipped from V and 1 base from J, the junction kept 1 base outside the gene matches. Germline V gene lookup returns CDR1 SSHAT and CDR2 FNYEAQ (reference sequence). CDR3 sequence: CASSLGDSSYEQYF. As DNA, the CDR3 is TGTGCCAGCAGCTTAGGGGACAGTTCCTACGAGCAGTACTTC.

The chain recombines TRBV6-1 with TRBJ2-1, with D perhaps being TRBD1 or TRBD2 (5 bases each). This CDR3 comprises 13 residues. Germline CDR1 reads MNHNS; CDR2 reads SASEGT. V gave up 6 bases and J gave up 3 bases, with 9 bases separating them. The CDR3 coding sequence is TGTGCCAGCAGAGAGAGGGGCTACAATGAGCAGTTCTTC. As protein: CASRERGYNEQFF.

The chain combines TRBV7-2 with TRBJ2-3; possibly TRBD1 or TRBD2 for D (5 bases each). The germline CDR1 and CDR2 sequences are SGHTA and FQGNSA. V lost 8 bases to trimming and J lost 1 base, with 10 bases between them. The CDR3 extends over 13 amino acids. Here the CDR3 reads CASGDGGTDTQYF. CDR3 DNA sequence: TGTGCCAGCGGGGACGGGGGCACAGATACGCAGTATTTT.

The J gene is TRBJ2-7, the V gene TRBV30; a possible D gene is TRBD2 (7 bases). The V end lost 6 bases, the J end lost 7 bases, and 13 bases lay between the germline ends. CDR1 and CDR2 from the germline V gene are GTSNPN and SVGIG (reference sequence). This CDR3 has 11 residues. The CDR3 loop reads CACGGLGEQYF. In DNA form, the CDR3 reads TGTGCCTGCGGGGGGCTTGGAGAGCAGTACTTC. The full variable domain, in which reference TRBV30 and TRBJ2-7 provide the parts outside the CDR3, is SQTIHQWPATLVQPVGSPLSLECTVEGTSNPNLYWYRQAAGRGLQLLFYSVGIGQISSEVPQNLSASRPQDRQFILSSKKLLLSDSGFYLCACGGLGEQYFGPGTRLTVT.

The V call is TRBV5-1, the J call TRBJ2-1; no clear D. This CDR3 is 15 amino acids long. Looked up from germline, CDR1 is SGHRS and CDR2 is YFSETQ. Trimming left V 0 bases short and J 4 bases short, with 11 bases between. The CDR3 coding sequence is TGCGCCAGCAGCTTGGTTCCGGACCATTACAATGAGCAGTTCTTC. Residues: CASSLVPDHYNEQFF.

To note about this clone: Additional DNA sequences in this sample encode the identical CDR3. The chain combines TRBV5-1 with TRBJ2-1; 7 nucleotides line up with TRBD2. The length of the CDR3 is 14 residues. The ends lost 5 bases at V and 3 bases at J; junction bases unmatched: 5. CDR1 and CDR2 from the germline V gene are SGHRS and YFSETQ. CDR3 sequence: CASSPREGYNEQFF. The CDR3 coding sequence is TGCGCCAGCAGTCCTAGGGAGGGCTACAATGAGCAGTTCTTC.